This T cell receptor (beta chain) was sequenced in a study of cytomegalovirus exposure and HLA in healthy donors. Regarding the study as a whole: Three CMV-associated chains were confirmed in vitro to be specific for CMV antigens. As was reported, the HLA-A and HLA-B alleles of most subjects were accurately predicted from TCR beta sequences.

The junction had 9 bases not matched to a gene; V was cut back by 4 bases and J by 6 bases. Per germline, CDR1 SGHRS and CDR2 YFSETQ. The CDR3 runs 15 residues. Notes on this clone: Its target is not known.

PCR used 60 Vbeta primers and 13 Jbeta primers. The table came from immunoSEQ multiplex PCR; TCRdb's copy has only in-frame clones and leaves some out. Of 90,000 to 140,000 clones in the sample, about 80% were seen once. The V and J genes are TRBV5-1 and TRBJ1-2, with TRBD1 identical over 10 bases. Sequencing used PBMCs. This TCR was sampled from a man under 40 in good health and CMV-seronegative. CDR3 DNA: TGCGCCAGCAGCCCTACCCGACAGGGGGCGGATGGCTACACCTTC. Translation: CASSPTRQGADGYTF.